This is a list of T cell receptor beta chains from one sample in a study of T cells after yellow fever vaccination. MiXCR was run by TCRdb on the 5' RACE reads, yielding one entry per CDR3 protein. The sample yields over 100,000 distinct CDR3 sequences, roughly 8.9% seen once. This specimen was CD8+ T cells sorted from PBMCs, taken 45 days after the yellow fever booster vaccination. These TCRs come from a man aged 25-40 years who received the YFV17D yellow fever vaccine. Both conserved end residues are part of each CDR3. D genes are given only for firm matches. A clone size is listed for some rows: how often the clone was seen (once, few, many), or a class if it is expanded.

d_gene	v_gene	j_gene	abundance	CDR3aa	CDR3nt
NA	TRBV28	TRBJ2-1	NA	CASSLLDGQKNEQFF	TGTGCCAGCAGTTTACTTGATGGACAGAAGAATGAGCAGTTCTTC
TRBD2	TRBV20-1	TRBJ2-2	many	CSAETSATRTGELFF	TGCAGTGCCGAGACTAGCGCCACTCGCACCGGGGAGCTGTTTTTT
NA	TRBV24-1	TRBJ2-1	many	CATSDFRQYNEQFF	TGTGCCACCAGTGATTTTAGACAGTACAATGAGCAGTTCTTC
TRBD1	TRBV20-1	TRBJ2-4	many	CSAEDRLPIQYF	TGCAGTGCTGAGGACAGGTTACCCATTCAGTACTTC
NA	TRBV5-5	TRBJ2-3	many	CASSSQGGYTDTQYF	TGTGCCAGCAGCTCACAGGGGGGGTATACAGATACGCAGTATTTT
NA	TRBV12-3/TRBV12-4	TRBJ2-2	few	CASSFESVGELFF	TGTGCCAGCAGTTTTGAGTCTGTCGGGGAGCTGTTTTTT
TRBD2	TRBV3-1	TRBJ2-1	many	CASSQAGTSPNEQFF	TGTGCCAGCAGCCAAGCCGGGACTAGCCCCAATGAGCAGTTCTTC
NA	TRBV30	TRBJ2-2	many	CAWSEGTGELFF	TGTGCCTGGAGTGAAGGCACCGGGGAGCTGTTTTTT
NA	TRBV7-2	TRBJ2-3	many	CASSLVADTQYF	TGTGCCAGCAGCTTAGTGGCAGATACGCAGTATTTT
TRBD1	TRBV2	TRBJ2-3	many	CASSDDGTGGTDTQYF	TGTGCCAGCAGTGACGATGGGACAGGGGGCACAGATACGCAGTATTTT
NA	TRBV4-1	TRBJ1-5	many	CASRIVWGPQHF	TGCGCCAGCAGGATAGTCTGGGGGCCCCAGCATTTT
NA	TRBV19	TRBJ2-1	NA	CASSTDPLNEQFF	TGTGCCAGTAGTACAGACCCACTCAATGAGCAGTTCTTC
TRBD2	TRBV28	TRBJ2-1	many	CASSASGSSYNEQFF	TGTGCCAGCAGTGCTAGCGGGAGCTCCTACAATGAGCAGTTCTTC